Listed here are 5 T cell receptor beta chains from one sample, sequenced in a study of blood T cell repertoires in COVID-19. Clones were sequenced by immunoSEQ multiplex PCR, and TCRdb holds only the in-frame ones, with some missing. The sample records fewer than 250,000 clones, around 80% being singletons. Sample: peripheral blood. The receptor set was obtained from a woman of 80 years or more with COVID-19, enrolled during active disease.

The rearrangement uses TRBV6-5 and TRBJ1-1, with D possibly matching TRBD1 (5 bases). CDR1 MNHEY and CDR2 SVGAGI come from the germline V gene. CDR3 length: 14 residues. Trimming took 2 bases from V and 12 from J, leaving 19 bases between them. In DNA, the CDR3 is TGTGCCAGCAGTTACGGCCCGGGACTCCATCAATCTTTCTTT. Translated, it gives CASSYGPGLHQSFF.

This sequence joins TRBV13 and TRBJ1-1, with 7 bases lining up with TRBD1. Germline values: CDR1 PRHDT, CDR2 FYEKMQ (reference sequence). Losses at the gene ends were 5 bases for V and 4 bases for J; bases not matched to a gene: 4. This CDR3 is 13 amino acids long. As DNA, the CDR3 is TGTGCCAGCAGCCAACAGGGGACCACTGAAGCTTTCTTT. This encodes CASSQQGTTEAFF.

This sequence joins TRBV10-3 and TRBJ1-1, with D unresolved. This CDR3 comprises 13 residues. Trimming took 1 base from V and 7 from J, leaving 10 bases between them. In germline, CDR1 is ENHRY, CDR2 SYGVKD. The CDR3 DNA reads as TGTGCCATCAGTGAGTTGGTGGTCAGTGAAGCTTTCTTT. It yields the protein CAISELVVSEAFF.

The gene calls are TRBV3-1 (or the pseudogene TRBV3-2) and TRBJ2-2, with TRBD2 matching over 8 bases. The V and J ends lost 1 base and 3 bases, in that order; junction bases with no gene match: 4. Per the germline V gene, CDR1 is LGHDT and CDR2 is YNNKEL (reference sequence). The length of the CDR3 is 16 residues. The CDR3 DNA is TGTGCCAGCAGCCAAGCAGCGGGGGTCGACACCGGGGAGCTGTTTTTT. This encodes CASSQAAGVDTGELFF.

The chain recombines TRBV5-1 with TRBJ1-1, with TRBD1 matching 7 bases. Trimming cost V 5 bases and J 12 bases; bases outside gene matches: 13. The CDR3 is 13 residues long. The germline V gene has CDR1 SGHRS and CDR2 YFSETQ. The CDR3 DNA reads TGCGCCAGCAGGGCCGGCGACAGGGAGGTTCCTTTCTTT. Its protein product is CASRAGDREVPFF. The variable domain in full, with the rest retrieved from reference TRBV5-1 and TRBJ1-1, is KAGVTQTPRYLIKTRGQQVTLSCSPISGHRSVSWYQQTPGQGLQFLFEYFSETQRNKGNFPGRFSGRQFSNSRSEMNVSTLELGDSALYLCASRAGDREVPFFGQGTRLTVV.